One and the same sample provided the 7 T cell receptor beta chains below, sequenced in a study of read filtering for tumor transcriptome and immune sequencing. This library used about 360 ng RNA and molecular barcoded adaptors spanning alpha/delta and beta/gamma chains. TCRdb reanalysed the reads using MiXCR and keeps one entry per CDR3 protein. This sample has tens of thousands of distinct CDR3 sequences, with about 13% found just once. The sequencing sample was made of a population of CD138-negative cells sorted from bone marrow. Source of these receptors: a donor at least 40 years old with multiple myeloma.

Ten or more counts support this clonotype. The rearrangement uses TRBV7-9 and TRBJ1-1, with a weak D call TRBD1 (5 bases). This CDR3 region has 14 residues. Trimming removed 2 bases at V and 6 bases at J, with 13 bases between. CDR1 is SEHNR, CDR2 FQNEAQ, per germline (reference sequence). The CDR3: CASSLLGRAPEAFF. CDR3 bases: TGTGCCAGCAGCTTATTGGGCAGGGCCCCTGAAGCTTTCTTT. Using reference TRBV7-9 and TRBJ1-1 for the parts outside the CDR3, the full variable domain is DTGVSQNPRHKITKRGQNVTFRCDPISEHNRLYWYRQTLGQGPEFLTYFQNEAQLEKSRLLSDRFSAERPKGSFSTLEIQRTEQGDSAMYLCASSLLGRAPEAFFGQGTRLTVV.

This clonotype was recorded many times. At one boundary the junction diverges from the germline segment, which might be a read error. This chain uses TRBV20-1 with TRBJ1-4, with 7 bases lining up with TRBD1. The CDR3 extends over 12 amino acids. The germline gives CDR1 DFQATT, CDR2 SNEGSKA (reference sequence). CDR3: CSARVGTDVYSF. For the CDR3, the DNA is TGCAGTGCTAGAGTAGGGACAGATGTTTATTCGTTT.

A word on this clonotype: A read error may explain this, as a much larger clone is one base away. The chain joins TRBV5-1 to TRBJ1-4; 8 nucleotides match TRBD1. Germline V gene data show CDR1 as SGHRS and CDR2 as YFSETQ. This CDR3 region has 15 residues. The CDR3 region is CASSLGTGRNEKRFF. CDR3 nucleotide sequence: TGCGCCAGCAGCTTGGGGACAGGGCGAAATGAAAAACGGTTTTTT.

This clonotype was picked up many times. This chain joins TRBV11-3 and TRBJ2-1; 7 bases fit TRBD1. V dropped 7 bases and J dropped 6; count of bases not matched to a gene: 9. CDR1 SGHNT and CDR2 YENEEA come from the germline V gene. CDR3 length: 14 residues. The CDR3 sequence: CASTRTGGPNEQFF. As DNA, the CDR3 is TGTGCCAGCACCCGGACAGGTGGGCCCAATGAGCAGTTCTTC. Full variable domain (rest looked up from reference TRBV11-3 and TRBJ2-1): EAGVVQSPRYKIIEKKQPVAFWCNPISGHNTLYWYLQNLGQGPELLIRYENEEAVDDSQLPKDRFSAERLKGVDSTLKIQPAELGDSAVYLCASTRTGGPNEQFFGPGTRLTVL.

This clonotype has at least ten counts. The chain has TRBV7-8 and TRBJ1-4; 10 nucleotides match TRBD1. The CDR3 sequence is 18 residues long. The V gene end was trimmed by 3 bases and the J gene end by 5 bases; junction bases not matched to a gene: 12. CDR1 and CDR2 from the germline V gene are SGHVS and FQNEAQ. The CDR3 DNA follows: TGTGCCAGCAGCTTCTCCGAGACAGGGGGCAGAAGGAATGAAAAACTGTTTTTT. This translates into CASSFSETGGRRNEKLFF.

There are many counts of this clonotype. The chain uses TRBV7-9 and TRBJ2-1, with D tentatively TRBD2 (6 bases). V lost 7 bases, J lost 0 bases, and 13 bases lay in between. Germline CDR1 and CDR2: SEHNR and FQNEAQ (reference sequence). This CDR3 spans 15 amino acids. CDR3 amino acids: CASTPRGVSYNEQFF. The CDR3 DNA is TGTGCCAGCACCCCTCGCGGGGTCTCCTACAATGAGCAGTTCTTC.

About this clonotype: A read error is possible here, since a much larger clone lies one base away. V and J are TRBV29-1 and TRBJ1-1; D uncertain. Germline values: CDR1 SQVTM, CDR2 ANQGSEA. This CDR3 comprises 11 residues. CDR3 DNA: TGCAGCGTTGAGAGGAACACTGATGCTTTCTTT. Translating it yields CSVERNTDAFF.